This T cell receptor beta chain was observed in a study of molecular identifiers for immune sequencing clone quantification. Germline CDR1 DFQATT, CDR2 SNEGSKA (reference sequence). The CDR3 covers 18 residues. The J segment lost 3 bases and the V segment lost 0 bases, leaving 12 bases of the junction unmatched. Generation of bulk TCR libraries relied on previously described methods and listed TCR primers. Each CDR3 protein gets one entry after TCRdb re-called the PCR reads with MiXCR. The table includes some 580,000 distinct CDR3 sequences, roughly 25% detected once. This clonotype was picked up many times.

Sequenced material: naive CD8+ T cells from blood, with Jurkat cell RNA spiked in. Subset defined: FACS-sorted CD8+CD4-CCR7+CD45RA+ naive T cells. The chain uses TRBV20-1 and TRBJ2-3, with 10 bases fitting TRBD2. The sequence was collected from a human donor in good health. Some libraries in this study had Jurkat cell RNA spiked in. The CDR3 DNA reads as TGCAGTGCTAGAGATAGTCCTAGCGGGAGCCGTTGGACAGATACGCAGTATTTT. Translating gives CSARDSPSGSRWTDTQYF.